Here is one T cell receptor (beta chain) with its context. The data are from a study of cytomegalovirus exposure and HLA in healthy donors. The length of the CDR3 is 14 residues. Deletions cut 5 bases from V and 5 bases from J, with 12 bases between. Germline loops: CDR1 MDHEN, CDR2 SYDVKM. Primers included in the PCR were 60 Vbeta and 13 Jbeta primers. Some clones are missing from TCRdb's copy, which holds only in-frame ones; the method was immunoSEQ multiplex PCR. The sample has about 58,000 clones. Sequencing input: PBMCs. This TCR derives from a male donor in good health and CMV-seronegative. This sequence joins TRBV28 and TRBJ1-4; D perhaps matches TRBD1 (5 bases). The CDR3 region is CASSPSRGNEKLFF. In DNA form, the CDR3 reads TGTGCCAGCAGTCCCAGTAGGGGAAATGAAAAACTGTTTTTT.